A single sample gave rise to the 25 T cell receptor beta chains below, sequenced in a study of shared clonotypes between healthy human individuals (dated by TCRdb to about 2020). Library construction relied on the immunoSEQ multiplex PCR assay. TCRdb took over this immuneACCESS table, retaining in-frame rearrangements with V and J assigned. Such tables are incomplete; in checked studies, under half of the missing clones stem from an unresolved V gene, and the remainder is unexplained. The sample records about half a million clones, around 74% of which are singletons. The top ten clones comprise about an eighth of the sample. Sample: PBMCs. These receptors originate from a woman aged 40 to 49 in good health. Some clones in this sample may be carry-over from other donors' samples.

The chain links TRBV18 to TRBJ2-3, with 8 bases lining up with TRBD2. Per the germline V gene, CDR1 is KGHSH and CDR2 is LQKENI. Trimming removed 2 bases from V and 3 bases from J; junction bases left unmatched: 4. The CDR3 length is 15 residues. The CDR3 loop reads CASSPAGGGTDTQYF. The CDR3 DNA reads as TGTGCCAGCTCACCAGCGGGAGGCGGTACAGATACGCAGTATTTT.

This chain connects TRBV5-8 to TRBJ2-2, with D unclear. The germline CDR1 and CDR2 sequences are SGHTS and YDEGEE. V was clipped by 1 base and J by 7 bases, with 5 bases between them. The CDR3 runs to 12 residues. For the CDR3, the DNA is TGTGCCAGCAGCTTGACGCACGGGGAGCTGTTTTTT. Amino acid sequence: CASSLTHGELFF. Filled out from reference TRBV5-8 and TRBJ2-2, the complete variable domain reads EAGVTQSPTHLIKTRGQQATLRCSPISGHTSVYWYQQALGLGLQFLLWYDEGEERNRGNFPPRFSGRQFPNYSSELNVNALELEDSALYLCASSLTHGELFFGEGSRLTVL.

V usage is TRBV10-2 and J usage is TRBJ2-1, with D maybe TRBD2 (6 bases). The CDR3 has 19 amino acids. Trimming stripped 0 bases from V and 5 bases from J, with 23 bases between. The germline CDR1 and CDR2 sequences are WSHSY and SAAADI. CDR3 coding DNA: TGCGCCAGCAGTGAGTCAGCTGTCCTTGGAGGGCCGTCCCACAATGAGCAGTTCTTC. Protein product: CASSESAVLGGPSHNEQFF.

This rearrangement joins TRBV7-3 to TRBJ2-7, with a possible D match to TRBD2 (7 bases). The CDR3 covers 14 residues. Trimming stripped 5 bases from V and 7 bases from J, with 18 bases between. Per germline, CDR1 SGHTA and CDR2 FQGTGA. The CDR3 region is CASSQGEGQGEQYF. CDR3 nucleotide sequence: TGTGCCAGCAGCCAAGGGGAGGGACAAGGAGAGCAGTACTTC.

Of note for this clone: Sequence at one end of the junction differs from germline and may be a read error. The chain recombines TRBV6-1 with TRBJ1-5; TRBD1 aligns across 9 bases. The CDR3 spans 16 residues. Per germline, CDR1 MNHNS and CDR2 SASEGT. CDR3 in DNA: TGTGCCAGCAGAGAAGAACAGGGGGCGAGCAATCAGCCCCAGCATTTT. Amino acid sequence: CASREEQGASNQPQHF.

The chain combines TRBV15 with TRBJ1-5, with TRBD1 matching 7 bases. Germline V lookup: CDR1 LNHNV, CDR2 YYDKDF (reference sequence). The ends lost 0 bases at V and 3 bases at J; junction bases unmatched: 5. The CDR3 has 16 residues. CDR3 amino acids: CATSRERGLDNQPQHF. As DNA, the CDR3 is TGTGCCACCAGCAGAGAGAGGGGGCTTGACAATCAGCCCCAGCATTTT.

The J gene is TRBJ1-1, the V gene TRBV18; 7 bases are a match to TRBD1. The trim removed 1 base at V and 4 bases at J, leaving 6 bases unmatched. This CDR3 has 15 residues. Germline CDR1 is KGHSH and CDR2 is LQKENI. CDR3 sequence: CASSPRQGWGTEAFF. The DNA of the CDR3 is TGTGCCAGCTCACCACGACAGGGCTGGGGCACTGAAGCTTTCTTT.

The chain carries TRBV6-5 and TRBJ1-5; possibly TRBD1 for D (6 bases). CDR1 is MNHEY and CDR2 is SVGAGI in the germline V gene. V was pared by 5 bases and J by 4 bases, with 12 bases between. The CDR3 sequence is 14 residues long. This CDR3 reads CASSPGQRNQPQHF. Written as DNA, the CDR3 is TGTGCCAGCAGTCCAGGACAGCGTAATCAGCCCCAGCATTTT.

This chain links TRBV7-3 with TRBJ2-3; D is unresolved. Trimming took off 5 bases at V and 0 bases at J, with 9 bases between the two ends. Per germline, CDR1 SGHTA and CDR2 FQGTGA. The CDR3 has 14 residues. This chain's CDR3 is CASSPQSSTDTQYF. DNA of the CDR3: TGTGCCAGCAGCCCTCAGAGTAGCACAGATACGCAGTATTTT. Supplemented by reference TRBV7-3 and TRBJ2-3, the full variable domain reads GAGVSQTPSNKVTEKGKYVELRCDPISGHTALYWYRQSLGQGPEFLIYFQGTGAADDSGLPNDRFFAVRPEGSVSTLKIQRTERGDSAVYLCASSPQSSTDTQYFGPGTRLTVL.

The chain links TRBV5-1 to TRBJ2-5; D is possibly TRBD1 (8 bases). This CDR3 is built from 16 residues. Germline CDR1 and CDR2: SGHRS and YFSETQ. V lost 4 bases, J lost 4 bases, and 20 bases lay in between. The CDR3 DNA sequence: TGCGCCAGCAGCGCGGCGGGGGCAACAGGGGGAGAGACCCAGTACTTC. This sequence encodes CASSAAGATGGETQYF.

V and J are TRBV28 and TRBJ2-7; 8 nucleotides agree with TRBD1. This CDR3 comprises 17 residues. J gave up 6 bases and V 4 bases, and 17 bases lay outside the gene matches. Germline lookup yields CDR1 MDHEN and CDR2 SYDVKM. CDR3 protein: CASSSRHSYRGVREQYF. The CDR3 DNA sequence: TGTGCCAGCAGTTCCCGCCATTCGTACAGGGGGGTCCGCGAGCAGTACTTC.

The gene calls are TRBV7-9 and TRBJ2-1, with D perhaps given as TRBD1 or TRBD2 (5 bases each). Germline V lookup: CDR1 SEHNR, CDR2 FQNEAQ (reference sequence). Trimming removed 1 base at V and 9 bases at J, with 10 bases between. The CDR3 totals 13 residues. CDR3 protein: CASSLGAGSEQFF. The CDR3, as DNA: TGTGCCAGCAGCTTAGGGGCAGGGAGTGAGCAGTTCTTC.

This sequence joins TRBV11-2 and TRBJ2-1; D is unclear. Trimming took off 0 bases at V and 6 bases at J, with 6 bases between the two ends. The germline CDR1 and CDR2 sequences are SGHAT and FQNNGV. The CDR3 length is 13 residues. CDR3 sequence reads: CASSLDLTNEQFF. CDR3 nucleotides: TGTGCCAGCAGCTTAGATCTTACCAATGAGCAGTTCTTC.

The chain links TRBV28 to TRBJ1-2; maybe TRBD1 (5 bases). V lost 6 bases and J lost 2, with 16 bases in between. The CDR3 loop spans 15 amino acids. Germline V lookup: CDR1 MDHEN, CDR2 SYDVKM. CDR3 sequence reads: CASRRVEGRNYGYTF. The CDR3 bases are TGTGCCAGCAGGAGGGTAGAGGGGAGGAACTATGGCTACACCTTC.

This clone was detected a few times. This rearrangement joins TRBV7-9 to TRBJ1-4; no clear D. The CDR3 spans 11 residues. Trimming pared 5 bases from V and 6 bases from J, leaving 4 bases between. CDR1 SEHNR and CDR2 FQNEAQ come from the germline V gene (reference sequence). The CDR3 here is CASSRYEKLFF. CDR3 DNA: TGTGCCAGCAGCCGTTATGAAAAACTGTTTTTT. Filled out from reference TRBV7-9 and TRBJ1-4, the complete variable domain reads DTGVSQNPRHKITKRGQNVTFRCDPISEHNRLYWYRQTLGQGPEFLTYFQNEAQLEKSRLLSDRFSAERPKGSFSTLEIQRTEQGDSAMYLCASSRYEKLFFGSGTQLSVL.

The J gene is TRBJ2-2, the V gene TRBV7-2; a weak D match, TRBD2 (5 bases). The CDR3 runs to 15 residues. Germline V CDR1 and CDR2: SGHTA, FQGNSA. With 6 bases removed from V and 2 bases from J, the gap between germline ends came to 13 bases. CDR3 amino acids: CASRPGNGNTGELFF. CDR3 nucleotide sequence: TGTGCCAGCAGGCCGGGGAACGGAAACACCGGGGAGCTGTTTTTT.

With respect to this clone: With only one base between it and a far larger clone, this is likely a read error. Within the sample, other DNA sequences also encode this same CDR3. The genes are TRBV23-1 and TRBJ1-5; unclear D gene. TRBV23-1 is reported as an ORF; its role is uncertain. This CDR3 spans 14 amino acids. The CDR3 region has the DNA TGCGCCAGCAGTCAATCTTCCTGGCCGGAGCCTCAGCATTTT. Protein sequence: CASSQSSWPEPQHF.

CDR3 in amino acids: CASSLRDPPLHF. Written as DNA, the CDR3 is TGTGCCAGCAGCTTGAGGGATCCACCCCTCCACTTT. J is TRBJ1-6 and V is TRBV7-2; D gene uncertain. Germline loops: CDR1 SGHTA, CDR2 FQGNSA. V gave up 3 bases and J gave up 11 bases, with 8 bases separating them. The CDR3 loop spans 12 amino acids.

CDR3 in amino acids: CASSPSRVADTQYF. CDR3 nucleotide sequence: TGTGCCAGCAGTCCCTCCAGGGTGGCGGATACGCAGTATTTT. The genes are TRBV27 and TRBJ2-3; TRBD1 might be the D (5 bases). Germline CDR1 MNHEY, CDR2 SMNVEV (reference sequence). Trimming shortened V by 5 bases and J by 6 bases, and 15 bases separated the two germline ends. This CDR3 region has 14 residues.

This clone has just one count. CDR3 sequence: CASSPRTDYYEQYF. The CDR3 region has the DNA TGTGCCAGCAGCCCCCGGACCGACTACTACGAGCAGTACTTC. J is TRBJ2-7 and V is TRBV11-2; D perhaps matches TRBD2 (5 bases). There are 14 residues in the CDR3. Germline V gene sequence: CDR1 SGHAT, CDR2 FQNNGV. The V and J ends lost 5 bases and 3 bases respectively, with 14 bases between them.

The rearrangement joins TRBV19 to TRBJ2-1; 9 nucleotides agree with TRBD1. Germline CDR1 LNHDA, CDR2 SQIVND (reference sequence). Trimming at V came to 6 bases and at J to 2 bases, leaving 8 bases not matched to a gene. The CDR3 runs 16 residues. The DNA for the CDR3 is TGTGCCAGTAGCCCGACCGGGACAGGGCCCTACAATGAGCAGTTCTTC. It yields the protein CASSPTGTGPYNEQFF.

The V call is TRBV5-4, the J call TRBJ2-7; 8 bases are shared with TRBD1. The CDR3 contains 13 residues. J lost 5 bases, V lost 4 bases, and 5 bases had no gene match. Germline V gene lookup returns CDR1 SGHNT and CDR2 YYREEE (reference sequence). CDR3 amino acids: CASSMAGGDEQYF. The CDR3 nucleotides read TGTGCCAGCAGCATGGCAGGGGGCGACGAGCAGTACTTC.

This clone was detected a few times. J is TRBJ2-1 and V is TRBV6-1; 8 nucleotides align to TRBD2. The CDR3 has 16 amino acids. V lost 2 bases to trimming and J lost 1 base; unmatched junction nucleotides: 4. In germline, CDR1 is MNHNS, CDR2 SASEGT. The chain's CDR3 is CASSERAGGSYNEQFF. The CDR3 region has the DNA TGTGCCAGCAGTGAAAGGGCGGGAGGTTCCTACAATGAGCAGTTCTTC.

This clone has a single count. V gene TRBV15 combines with J gene TRBJ1-3, with D hard to call. The V gene lost 0 bases and the J gene lost 4 bases, with 7 bases spanning the gap. Germline loops: CDR1 LNHNV, CDR2 YYDKDF (reference sequence). The CDR3 extends over 14 amino acids. The CDR3 here is CATSRDNGGNTIYF. The CDR3 nucleotides read TGTGCCACCAGCAGAGATAACGGAGGAAACACCATATATTTT.

The chain combines TRBV9 with TRBJ2-1, with 16 nucleotides matching TRBD2. Germline assignment: CDR1 SGDLS and CDR2 YYNGEE. This CDR3 comprises 16 residues. V was clipped by 4 bases and J by 7 bases; unmatched bases: 5. The CDR3 here is CASSTGLAGGQNEQFF. Here the CDR3 DNA reads TGTGCCAGCAGCACGGGACTAGCGGGAGGGCAGAATGAGCAGTTCTTC.